The clone carrying this T cell receptor beta chain has only a few counts. No antigen is known for it. This specimen belongs to a study of CD8 T cells in ankylosing spondylitis. Study-wide results and caveats: Prior work had noted some motif variants in reactive arthritis blood and synovial fluid.

MiXCR, run by TCRdb on the 5' RACE reads, gives a single entry per CDR3 protein. The data hold about 240,000 distinct CDR3 sequences, with about 10% observed a single time. Germline CDR1 is SGDLS and CDR2 is YYNGEE. The CDR3 contains 14 residues. Trimming took 6 bases from V and 5 from J, leaving 15 bases between them. This sequence joins TRBV9 and TRBJ1-5; D is ambiguous. The source is a male donor with ankylosing spondylitis or in good health (not recorded which). The sequenced sample consisted of blood, either unsorted or a sorted T cell fraction (not recorded which). Written as DNA, the CDR3 is TGTGCCAGCAACGAGGGAGGGATACATCAGCCCCAGCATTTT. Translating gives CASNEGGIHQPQHF.